This TCR beta chain is drawn from a study of radiotherapy plus CTLA-4 blockade in lung cancer (dated by TCRdb to the late 2010s). About the full investigation: Among enrolled patients, approximately 19% had an objective response and 25% to 35% reached disease control.

Libraries were made using the immunoSEQ multiplex PCR assay. TCRdb stores this immuneACCESS table with in-frame sequences only. Part of the clones is absent; in the studies checked, under half of the shortfall reflects unresolved V genes, and no reason is known for the rest. The sample data list some 110,000 clones, and about 83% of these were observed just once. The ten largest clonotypes hold approximately 5.2% of the sample. In this study, focal radiation therapy paired with CTLA-4 blockade (ipilimumab) was tested in patients who had chemo-refractory metastatic non-small-cell lung cancer. V sheds 6 bases and J sheds 2 bases, leaving 10 bases between their ends. Counted from cysteine to phenylalanine, this CDR3 has 14 amino acids. Left in the record is the CDR3 DNA by itself, 42 bases read in frame from the first base. The germline V gene (reference sequence) gives CDR1 as MNHNY and CDR2 as SVGAGI.

General conclusions and limits of the study: Early dynamic changes in blood T cell clones, together with increased serum interferon-beta after radiation, were reported as the strongest predictors of response. TCR clones derived from tumors expanded in peripheral blood after treatment with radiotherapy and ipilimumab.

About this clone itself: The antigen it recognizes is unknown. Base-call qualities are not available, and no considerably larger clone is one nucleotide away. The sample carries other DNA sequences with the same CDR3.

Specimen: peripheral blood, collected from a patient treated with radiotherapy plus ipilimumab. The sequence was obtained from a human donor with non-small cell lung cancer who had a partial response to radiotherapy plus ipilimumab. The rearranged segments are TRBV6-6 and TRBJ2-2; TRBD1 is a possible D gene, resting on 5 matching bases. The sequenced DNA is TGTGCCAGCAGCCAGACAGCCAACACCGGGGAGCTGTTTTTT. Protein translation: CASSQTANTGELFF.